This entry lists 18 T cell receptor beta chains sequenced from one sample in a study of blood T cell repertoires in COVID-19. TCRdb's copy holds only in-frame clones and misses some; the assay was immunoSEQ multiplex PCR. The data contain 310,000 or so clones, roughly nine tenths of them singletons. Sequencing was carried out using peripheral blood. All receptors come from a young woman with COVID-19, enrolled during active disease.

This clone was seen a single time. The CDR3 coding sequence is TGTGCCGGCAGCGGTTCCTACAATGAGCAGTTCTTC. As protein: CAGSGSYNEQFF. The gene calls are TRBV30 and TRBJ2-1, with a tentative D call TRBD2 (5 bases). This CDR3 is 12 amino acids long. Germline lookup yields CDR1 GTSNPN and CDR2 SVGIG (reference sequence). The V gene lost 8 bases and the J gene lost 1 base, with 9 bases spanning the gap.

V gene TRBV20-1 combines with J gene TRBJ2-5; 7 positions agree with TRBD2. Losses at the gene ends were 3 bases for V and 0 bases for J; bases not matched to a gene: 7. CDR3 size: 15 residues. CDR1 and CDR2 (germline): DFQATT, SNEGSKA (reference sequence). Written as DNA, the CDR3 is TGCAGTGCTAGTACCCGGGGAGGGTACCAAGAGACCCAGTACTTC. Translating it yields CSASTRGGYQETQYF.

This clone turned up a few times. The chain couples TRBV12-3 or TRBV12-4 to TRBJ1-2; no definite D call. The CDR3 consists of 13 residues. V lost 5 bases and J lost 2, with 9 bases in between. The DNA of the CDR3 is TGTGCCAGCAGTATACAGAAAAACTATGGCTACACCTTC. It specifies CASSIQKNYGYTF.

This chain connects TRBV28 to TRBJ1-4; no reliable D call. Per the germline V gene, CDR1 is MDHEN and CDR2 is SYDVKM. The CDR3 has 13 amino acids. V was clipped by 5 bases and J by 6 bases, with 10 bases between them. Here the CDR3 DNA reads TGTGCCAGCAGTCCGTACACAGATGAAAAACTGTTTTTT. This gives the protein CASSPYTDEKLFF.

The rearrangement uses TRBV28 and TRBJ2-7; 8 nucleotides align to TRBD1. The CDR3 totals 14 residues. J lost 4 bases, V lost 6 bases, and 8 bases had no gene match. The V gene's germline CDR1 is MDHEN and CDR2 SYDVKM. The CDR3 loop reads CASSTPGQGYEQYF. The CDR3 nucleotides read TGTGCCAGCAGCACCCCAGGACAGGGATACGAGCAGTACTTC.

V gene TRBV19 combines with J gene TRBJ2-7, with D perhaps matching TRBD1 (6 bases). Deletions cut 3 bases from V and 2 bases from J, with 14 bases between. The CDR3 totals 15 residues. Germline V gives CDR1 LNHDA, CDR2 SQIVND (reference sequence). This CDR3 reads CASSISLGQTYEQYF. CDR3 sequence (DNA): TGTGCCAGTAGTATTTCTCTAGGACAGACCTACGAGCAGTACTTC.

This sequence joins TRBV9 and TRBJ1-2; D is ambiguous. The germline V gene has CDR1 SGDLS and CDR2 YYNGEE. Trimming stripped 0 bases from V and 8 bases from J, with 17 bases between. The CDR3 runs to 15 residues. The CDR3 spells CASSVDPEPSGGYTF. The CDR3 bases are TGTGCCAGCAGCGTAGACCCGGAGCCCAGCGGGGGCTACACCTTC. The full variable domain, rest sourced from reference TRBV9 and TRBJ1-2, is DSGVTQTPKHLITATGQRVTLRCSPRSGDLSVYWYQQSLDQGLQFLIQYYNGEERAKGNILERFSAQQFPDLHSELNLSSLELGDSALYFCASSVDPEPSGGYTFGSGTRLTVV.

This chain connects TRBV27 to TRBJ2-5, with 9 bases identical to TRBD2. Unmatched junction bases numbered 8, after V lost 4 bases and J lost 5 bases. The CDR3 contains 15 residues. CDR1 is MNHEY, CDR2 SMNVEV, per germline (reference sequence). CDR3 bases: TGTGCCAGCAGTTCCGGGACTAGCTTCAGGGAGACCCAGTACTTC. Translation: CASSSGTSFRETQYF.

This chain connects TRBV28 to TRBJ1-1; D call uncertain. The length of the CDR3 is 14 residues. Germline values: CDR1 MDHEN, CDR2 SYDVKM. Trimming took off 1 base at V and 4 bases at J, with 10 bases between the two ends. The DNA for the CDR3 is TGTGCCAGCAGTTTATTGGGCGAGAGCACTGAAGCTTTCTTT. It codes for CASSLLGESTEAFF.

CDR3: CASSYLGGGNTIYF. CDR3 DNA sequence: TGTGCCAGCAGCTACCTGGGGGGTGGAAACACCATATATTTT. The rearrangement joins TRBV7-9 to TRBJ1-3, with a possible D match to TRBD1 (5 bases). Trimming took off 4 bases at V and 3 bases at J, with 10 bases between the two ends. The CDR3 sequence is 14 residues long. Looked up from germline, CDR1 is SEHNR and CDR2 is FQNEAQ (reference sequence).

The chain links TRBV7-9 to TRBJ1-5; 7 nucleotides align to TRBD1. The J segment lost 6 bases and the V segment lost 1 base, leaving 9 bases of the junction unmatched. Germline V gives CDR1 SEHNR, CDR2 FQNEAQ (reference sequence). CDR3 length: 16 residues. This chain's CDR3 is CASSLVGTGVGQPQHF. The DNA for the CDR3 is TGTGCCAGCAGCTTAGTTGGTACAGGGGTTGGTCAGCCCCAGCATTTT.

About this clone: Within the sample, other DNA sequences also encode this same CDR3. The rearrangement joins TRBV11-3 to TRBJ2-3; weak D call: TRBD1 (5 bases). This CDR3 contains 14 residues. Deletions cut 5 bases from V and 0 bases from J, with 9 bases between. Germline V gives CDR1 SGHNT, CDR2 YENEEA. CDR3 amino acids: CASSLGASTDTQYF. In DNA form, the CDR3 reads TGTGCCAGCAGCCTTGGGGCTAGCACAGATACGCAGTATTTT.

The chain is built from TRBV3-1 (or the pseudogene TRBV3-2) and TRBJ1-3, with D possibly being TRBD1 (5 bases). This CDR3 has 14 residues. Germline lookup yields CDR1 LGHDT and CDR2 YNNKEL (reference sequence). Trimming left V 3 bases short and J 4 bases short, with 10 bases between. The CDR3: CASSQTETGNTIYF. As DNA, the CDR3 is TGTGCCAGCAGCCAGACAGAGACCGGAAACACCATATATTTT.

This chain joins TRBV29-1 and TRBJ1-2; possibly TRBD1 for D (6 bases). The V gene lost 7 bases and the J gene lost 2 bases, with 20 bases spanning the gap. Germline V gene lookup returns CDR1 SQVTM and CDR2 ANQGSEA. CDR3 size: 15 residues. The CDR3 is CSAMLGGGLNYGYTF. CDR3 in DNA: TGCAGCGCTATGCTGGGGGGGGGCTTAAACTATGGCTACACCTTC. Looking up the rest from reference TRBV29-1 and TRBJ1-2 gives the full variable domain: SAVISQKPSRDICQRGTSLTIQCQVDSQVTMMFWYRQQPGQSLTLIATANQGSEATYESGFVIDKFPISRPNLTFSTLTVSNMSPEDSSIYLCSAMLGGGLNYGYTFGSGTRLTVV.

V usage is TRBV5-1 and J usage is TRBJ2-5, with 8 bases aligning to TRBD1. The CDR3 spans 15 residues. Germline values: CDR1 SGHRS, CDR2 YFSETQ. V lost 5 bases to trimming and J lost 5 bases; unmatched junction nucleotides: 11. CDR3 sequence: CASSSTGQVGETQYF. CDR3 nucleotide sequence: TGCGCCAGCAGTTCGACGGGACAGGTGGGGGAGACCCAGTACTTC.

V is TRBV6-1 and J is TRBJ2-5, with D uncertain. Germline CDR1 reads MNHNS; CDR2 reads SASEGT. The ends were cut back, 0 bases at V and 2 bases at J, with 10 bases in the middle. This CDR3 spans 15 amino acids. CDR3 sequence (DNA): TGTGCCAGCAGTGAAGCGATGACTGTACAAGAGACCCAGTACTTC. This translates into CASSEAMTVQETQYF.

This clone was seen just once. The chain is built from TRBV19 and TRBJ1-1; no firm D call. Germline lookup yields CDR1 LNHDA and CDR2 SQIVND (reference sequence). The CDR3 has 16 amino acids. Trimming took 4 bases from V and 3 from J, leaving 18 bases between them. This CDR3 is CASSTTNTGLYTEAFF. CDR3 nucleotides: TGTGCCAGTAGTACGACAAATACCGGACTCTACACTGAAGCTTTCTTT.

V is TRBV19 and J is TRBJ2-3; 10 positions agree with TRBD2. The CDR3 spans 17 residues. Germline V CDR1 and CDR2: LNHDA, SQIVND (reference sequence). V shed 5 bases and J 5 bases; nucleotides not matched to a gene: 13. DNA for the CDR3: TGTGCCAGTAGTCCAGAGGGAGCGGGAGGGCCGATAGATACGCAGTATTTT. Residues: CASSPEGAGGPIDTQYF.